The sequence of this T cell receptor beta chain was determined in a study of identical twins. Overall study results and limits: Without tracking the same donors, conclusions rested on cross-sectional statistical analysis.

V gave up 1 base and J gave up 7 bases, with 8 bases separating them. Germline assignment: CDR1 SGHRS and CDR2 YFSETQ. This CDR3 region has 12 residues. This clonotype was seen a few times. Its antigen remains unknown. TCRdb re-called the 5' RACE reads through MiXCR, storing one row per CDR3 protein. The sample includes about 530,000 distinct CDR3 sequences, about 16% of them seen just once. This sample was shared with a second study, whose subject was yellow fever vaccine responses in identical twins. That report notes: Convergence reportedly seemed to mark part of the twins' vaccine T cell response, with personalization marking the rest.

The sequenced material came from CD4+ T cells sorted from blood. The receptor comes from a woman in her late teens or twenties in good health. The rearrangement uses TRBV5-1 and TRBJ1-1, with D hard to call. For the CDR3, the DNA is TGCGCCAGCAGCTTGTGGCCAGGTGAAGCTTTCTTT. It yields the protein CASSLWPGEAFF.